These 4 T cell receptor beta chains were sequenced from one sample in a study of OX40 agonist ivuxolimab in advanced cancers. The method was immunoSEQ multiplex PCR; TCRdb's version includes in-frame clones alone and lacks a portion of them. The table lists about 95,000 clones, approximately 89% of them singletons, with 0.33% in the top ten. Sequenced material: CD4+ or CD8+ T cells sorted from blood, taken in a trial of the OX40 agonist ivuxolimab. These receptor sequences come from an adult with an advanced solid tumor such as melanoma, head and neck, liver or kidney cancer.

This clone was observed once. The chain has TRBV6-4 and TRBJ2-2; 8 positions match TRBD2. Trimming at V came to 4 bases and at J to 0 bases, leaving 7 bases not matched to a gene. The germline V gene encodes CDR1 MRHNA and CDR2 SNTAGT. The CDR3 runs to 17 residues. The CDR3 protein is CASSVSGGDSNTGELFF. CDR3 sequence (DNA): TGTGCCAGCAGTGTATCCGGGGGGGACTCGAACACCGGGGAGCTGTTTTTT.

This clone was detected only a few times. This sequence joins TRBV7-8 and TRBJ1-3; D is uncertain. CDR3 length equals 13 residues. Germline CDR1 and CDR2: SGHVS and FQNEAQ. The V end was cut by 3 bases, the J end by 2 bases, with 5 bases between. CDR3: CASSFLPGNTIYF. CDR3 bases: TGTGCCAGCAGCTTTCTGCCTGGAAACACCATATATTTT. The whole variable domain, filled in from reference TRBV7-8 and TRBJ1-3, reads GAGVSQSPRYKVAKRGQDVALRCDPISGHVSLFWYQQALGQGPEFLTYFQNEAQLDKSGLPSDRFFAERPEGSVSTLKIQRTQQEDSAVYLCASSFLPGNTIYFGEGSWLTVV.

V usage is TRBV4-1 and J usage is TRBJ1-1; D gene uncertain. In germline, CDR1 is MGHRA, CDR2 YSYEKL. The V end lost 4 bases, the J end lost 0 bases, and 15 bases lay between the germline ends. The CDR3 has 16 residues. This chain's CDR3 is CASSPIGRRMNTEAFF. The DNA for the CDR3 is TGCGCCAGCAGCCCAATCGGGCGGCGCATGAACACTGAAGCTTTCTTT.

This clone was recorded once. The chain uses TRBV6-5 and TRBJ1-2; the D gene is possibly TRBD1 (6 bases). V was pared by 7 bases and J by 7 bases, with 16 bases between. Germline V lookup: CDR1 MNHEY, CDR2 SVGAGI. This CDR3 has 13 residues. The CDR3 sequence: CASTPGGAGGYTF. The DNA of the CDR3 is TGTGCCAGCACCCCCGGGGGGGCTGGTGGCTACACCTTC.